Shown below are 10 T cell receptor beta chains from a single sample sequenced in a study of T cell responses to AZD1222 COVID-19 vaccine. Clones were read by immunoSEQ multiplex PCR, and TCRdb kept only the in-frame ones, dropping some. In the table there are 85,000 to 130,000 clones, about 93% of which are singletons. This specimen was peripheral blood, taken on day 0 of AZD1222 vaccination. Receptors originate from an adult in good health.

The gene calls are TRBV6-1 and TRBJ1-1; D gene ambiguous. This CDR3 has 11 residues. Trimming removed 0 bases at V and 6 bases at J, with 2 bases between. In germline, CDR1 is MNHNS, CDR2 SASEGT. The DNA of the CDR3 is TGTGCCAGCAGTGAAGCGCCTGAAGCTTTCTTT. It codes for CASSEAPEAFF.

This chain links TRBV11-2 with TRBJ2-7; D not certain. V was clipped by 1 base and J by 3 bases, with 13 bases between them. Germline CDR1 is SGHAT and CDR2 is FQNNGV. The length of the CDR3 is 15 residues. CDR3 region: CASSLGPRSNYEQYF. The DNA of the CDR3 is TGTGCCAGCAGCTTAGGACCCAGGTCCAACTACGAGCAGTACTTC.

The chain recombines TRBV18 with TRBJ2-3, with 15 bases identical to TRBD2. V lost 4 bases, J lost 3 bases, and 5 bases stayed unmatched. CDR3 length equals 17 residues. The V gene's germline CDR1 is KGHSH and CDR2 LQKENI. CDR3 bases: TGTGCCAGCTCACAACCGGGACTAGCGGGAGGTACAGATACGCAGTATTTT. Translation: CASSQPGLAGGTDTQYF. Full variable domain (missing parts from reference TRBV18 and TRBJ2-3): NAGVMQNPRHLVRRRGQEARLRCSPMKGHSHVYWYRQLPEEGLKFMVYLQKENIIDESGMPKERFSAEFPKEGPSILRIQQVVRGDSAAYFCASSQPGLAGGTDTQYFGPGTRLTVL.

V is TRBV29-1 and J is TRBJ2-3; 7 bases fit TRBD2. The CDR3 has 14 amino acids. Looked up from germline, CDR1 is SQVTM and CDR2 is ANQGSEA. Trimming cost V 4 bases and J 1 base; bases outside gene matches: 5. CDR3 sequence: CSVARGGGTDTQYF. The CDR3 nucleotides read TGCAGCGTTGCGAGGGGAGGGGGCACAGATACGCAGTATTTT.

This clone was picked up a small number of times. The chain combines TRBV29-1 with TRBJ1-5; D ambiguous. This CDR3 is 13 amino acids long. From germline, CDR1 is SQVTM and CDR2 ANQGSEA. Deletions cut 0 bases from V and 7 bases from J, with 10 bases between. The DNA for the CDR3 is TGCAGCGTTGAAGAGGGAGTGGGACAGCCCCAGCATTTT. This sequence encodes CSVEEGVGQPQHF.

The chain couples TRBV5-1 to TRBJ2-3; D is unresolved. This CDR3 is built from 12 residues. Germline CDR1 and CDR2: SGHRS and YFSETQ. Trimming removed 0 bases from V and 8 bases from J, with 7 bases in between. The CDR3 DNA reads TGCGCCAGCAGCTTGGTCGGTGGTACGCAGTATTTT. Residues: CASSLVGGTQYF.

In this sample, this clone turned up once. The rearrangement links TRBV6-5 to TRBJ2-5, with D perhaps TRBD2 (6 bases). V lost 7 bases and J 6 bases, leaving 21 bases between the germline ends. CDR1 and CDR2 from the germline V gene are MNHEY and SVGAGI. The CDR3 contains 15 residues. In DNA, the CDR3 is TGTGCCAGCACCCCCCTAGTGGCGGGGTCTCAGACCCAGTACTTC. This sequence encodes CASTPLVAGSQTQYF.

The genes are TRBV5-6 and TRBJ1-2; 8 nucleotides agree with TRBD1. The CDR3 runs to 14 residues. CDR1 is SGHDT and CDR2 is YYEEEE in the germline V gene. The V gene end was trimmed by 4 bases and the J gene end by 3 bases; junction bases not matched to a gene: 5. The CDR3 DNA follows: TGTGCCAGCAGCGTCAGGGGGCGAGACTATGGCTACACCTTC. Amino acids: CASSVRGRDYGYTF.

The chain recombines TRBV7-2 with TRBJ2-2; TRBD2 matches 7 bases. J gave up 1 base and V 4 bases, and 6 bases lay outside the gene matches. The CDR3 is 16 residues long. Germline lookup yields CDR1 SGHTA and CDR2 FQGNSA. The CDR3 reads CASSYEGGRNTGELFF. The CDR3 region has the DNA TGTGCCAGCAGCTATGAAGGCGGGAGGAACACCGGGGAGCTGTTTTTT.

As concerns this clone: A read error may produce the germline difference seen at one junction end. The CDR3 bases are TGTGCTAGTGGTTTCCGGGTCCCTCAGGTCTTC. Encoded protein: CASGFRVPQVF. The V gene is TRBV12-5, the J gene TRBJ2-1; D gene ambiguous. Looked up from germline, CDR1 is LGHNT and CDR2 is FRNRAP. The CDR3 extends over 11 amino acids.